The entry below describes one T cell receptor beta chain. This sample stems from a study of shared clonotypes between healthy human individuals. Genomic DNA of each subset was evenly split across several immunoSEQ plates. The input for sorted-subset replicate PCRs was about 0.2 ug DNA, tens of thousands of T cell genomes. As processed by the authors: As immunoSEQ supplied junction-only sequences (without quality scores), filtering differed. Libraries were prepared by immunoSEQ multiplex PCR; TCRdb keeps only in-frame clonotypes and omits some of them. V, J and clone size are those of that table, while D and trimming were read from the DNA. The table lists approximately 2.3 million clones, 93% of them singletons. The authors divided CD4+ cells into CD45RA+ naive and CD45RA-negative memory subsets. Losses at the gene ends were 0 bases for V and 3 bases for J; bases not matched to a gene: 2. CDR1 and CDR2 (germline): MGHDK, SYGVNS. The CDR3 loop spans 15 amino acids.

The source is a man aged 18 to 29 in good health. Some clones in this sample may be carry-over from other donors' samples. The sequenced sample was naive CD4+ T cells from PBMCs. Regarding subset: CD45RA+ positively selected. The rearrangement uses TRBV25-1 and TRBJ2-7, with TRBD1 matching 10 bases. DNA of the CDR3: TGTGCCAGCAGTGAATACAGGACAGGGGGCTACGAGCAGTACTTC. It translates to CASSEYRTGGYEQYF.